The clone carrying this TCR beta chain has ten or more counts. Its cognate antigen is unknown. These data belong to a study of regulatory T cells in long-lasting Graves disease. Whole-study results and caveats: Under persistent disease, TRBV28, TRBJ1-2 and TRBJ2-5 were used preferentially. The TCR repertoire of persistent Graves' patients was less diverse than that of newly diagnosed ones.

Time point specified: newly diagnosed GD, antithyroid drugs for less than 3 months. Isolated PBMC RNA provided the starting material for the TCR library. The patient group derived from an endocrinology department in Xi'an, China. Staff drew around 10 milliliters of peripheral blood into EDTA tubes. Arm-PCR of CDR3 regions and iRepertoire HTBI primers were the basis on which TCR beta libraries were built. TCRdb reprocessed the multiplex PCR reads via MiXCR and lists one record per CDR3 protein. The sample comprises a few hundred thousand distinct CDR3 sequences, around 20% of which are singletons, and over 11% rests with the top ten. With 4 bases clipped from V and 6 bases from J, the junction kept 5 bases outside the gene matches. Germline V gene sequence: CDR1 SGHTA, CDR2 FQGTGA. The CDR3 spans 14 residues.

The clonotype originates from a female donor with Graves disease. The input for sequencing was peripheral blood mononuclear cells (PBMCs), taken at new diagnosis, from a patient treated with antithyroid drugs. The V gene is TRBV7-3, the J gene TRBJ2-7; 11 bases map to TRBD1. DNA of the CDR3: TGTGCCAGCAGCTATGGACAGGGGGCGAGCGAGCAGTACTTC. This codes for CASSYGQGASEQYF.